These T cell receptor beta chains were read from a single sample in a study of vaccination and CD4 T cells after COVID-19. These receptors lack a known antigen. Using its own MiXCR run on the PCR reads, TCRdb lists one record per CDR3 protein. Of under 30,000 distinct CDR3 sequences listed, under 45% are singletons. Sample: CD4+ T cells from blood, cultured in vitro, taken before SARS-CoV-2 vaccination. These receptors all stem from a human donor who received a COVID-19 vaccine. Both conserved end residues are part of each CDR3. D genes are given only for firm matches. The size entry is marked missing in some rows and otherwise reads once, few, many or a size class.

D gene: TRBD1
clone size: .
V gene: TRBV9
J gene: TRBJ1-3
CDR3 protein: CASSVRGDSSGNTIYF
CDR3 DNA: TGTGCCAGCAGCGTTCGGGGGGACAGCTCTGGAAACACCATATATTTT

D gene: .
clone size: .
V gene: TRBV5-1
J gene: TRBJ1-6
CDR3 protein: CASSMSTGRASPLHF
CDR3 DNA: TGCGCCAGCAGCATGAGTACAGGGAGGGCTTCACCCCTCCACTTT

D gene: TRBD2
clone size: medium-sized
V gene: TRBV10-1
J gene: TRBJ2-7
CDR3 protein: CASSSSGGTDEQYF
CDR3 DNA: TGCGCCAGCAGTTCTAGCGGGGGGACGGACGAGCAGTACTTC

D gene: .
clone size: .
V gene: TRBV29-1
J gene: TRBJ2-2
CDR3 protein: CSVGDGTTVGSGELFF
CDR3 DNA: TGCAGCGTTGGTGATGGGACGACAGTTGGCTCCGGGGAGCTGTTTTTT

D gene: TRBD1
clone size: few
V gene: TRBV30
J gene: TRBJ2-7
CDR3 protein: CAWRGDRGYEQYF
CDR3 DNA: TGTGCCTGGAGGGGGGACAGGGGCTACGAGCAGTACTTC

D gene: TRBD1
clone size: .
V gene: TRBV10-3
J gene: TRBJ1-2
CDR3 protein: CAISAPDQGAYGYTF
CDR3 DNA: TGTGCCATCAGCGCGCCCGACCAGGGGGCCTATGGCTACACCTTC

D gene: .
clone size: .
V gene: TRBV14
J gene: TRBJ1-1
CDR3 protein: CASSQDVIHLVGTEAFF
CDR3 DNA: TGTGCCAGCAGCCAAGATGTTATCCATTTGGTGGGGACTGAAGCTTTCTTT

D gene: .
clone size: .
V gene: TRBV21-1
J gene: TRBJ1-6
CDR3 protein: CASSQEGDQDPRLHF
CDR3 DNA: TGTGCCAGCAGCCAAGAGGGGGATCAGGACCCTCGCCTCCACTTT

D gene: .
clone size: once
V gene: TRBV19
J gene: TRBJ1-2
CDR3 protein: CASTMGQRGYTF
CDR3 DNA: TGTGCCAGTACTATGGGACAAAGAGGCTACACCTTC

D gene: TRBD1
clone size: few
V gene: TRBV20-1
J gene: TRBJ1-2
CDR3 protein: CSASGTGEYGYTF
CDR3 DNA: TGCAGTGCCTCCGGGACAGGGGAATATGGCTACACCTTC

D gene: TRBD1
clone size: .
V gene: TRBV6-5
J gene: TRBJ2-7
CDR3 protein: CASSYRTGEYF
CDR3 DNA: TGTGCCAGCAGTTACCGGACAGGGGAGTACTTC

D gene: .
clone size: .
V gene: TRBV4-2
J gene: TRBJ1-5
CDR3 protein: CASSQEGQANQPQHF
CDR3 DNA: TGTGCCAGCAGCCAAGAAGGTCAGGCTAATCAGCCCCAGCATTTT

D gene: TRBD1
clone size: .
V gene: TRBV19
J gene: TRBJ1-3
CDR3 protein: CASTLPGQASGNTIYF
CDR3 DNA: TGTGCCAGTACCCTCCCCGGACAGGCCTCTGGAAACACCATATATTTT

D gene: .
clone size: few
V gene: TRBV7-8
J gene: TRBJ1-5
CDR3 protein: CASSLGTALSNQPQHF
CDR3 DNA: TGTGCCAGCAGCTTAGGGACAGCCTTAAGCAATCAGCCCCAGCATTTT

D gene: TRBD1
clone size: few
V gene: TRBV19
J gene: TRBJ1-5
CDR3 protein: CASSSWTGVSNQPQHF
CDR3 DNA: TGTGCCAGTAGTTCCTGGACAGGGGTGAGCAATCAGCCCCAGCATTTT

D gene: .
clone size: .
V gene: TRBV20-1
J gene: TRBJ2-1
CDR3 protein: CSARVLNRDGYNEQFF
CDR3 DNA: TGCAGTGCTAGAGTCTTGAACAGGGACGGCTACAATGAGCAGTTCTTC

D gene: .
clone size: few
V gene: TRBV6-1
J gene: TRBJ1-5
CDR3 protein: CASSGGRYSNQPQHF
CDR3 DNA: TGTGCCAGCAGTGGAGGACGGTATAGCAATCAGCCCCAGCATTTT

D gene: .
clone size: .
V gene: TRBV6-1
J gene: TRBJ1-6
CDR3 protein: CASIAVPPLHF
CDR3 DNA: TGTGCCAGCATCGCAGTTCCACCCCTCCACTTT

D gene: .
clone size: .
V gene: TRBV19
J gene: TRBJ1-5
CDR3 protein: CASSIVRGNQPQHF
CDR3 DNA: TGTGCCAGTAGTATAGTAAGAGGCAATCAGCCCCAGCATTTT

D gene: .
clone size: few
V gene: TRBV24-1
J gene: TRBJ1-1
CDR3 protein: CATSDARDGTEAFF
CDR3 DNA: TGTGCCACCAGTGATGCTAGGGATGGGACTGAAGCTTTCTTT

D gene: TRBD2
clone size: .
V gene: TRBV19
J gene: TRBJ2-5
CDR3 protein: CASSPGLAGAAKTQYF
CDR3 DNA: TGTGCCAGTAGTCCGGGACTAGCGGGGGCCGCCAAAACCCAGTACTTC

D gene: .
clone size: medium-sized
V gene: TRBV20-1
J gene: TRBJ1-4
CDR3 protein: CSGTRDEKLFF
CDR3 DNA: TGCAGTGGTACGAGGGATGAAAAACTGTTTTTT

D gene: TRBD1
clone size: .
V gene: TRBV30
J gene: TRBJ1-2
CDR3 protein: CAWALGQGQNYGCTF
CDR3 DNA: TGTGCCTGGGCCCTGGGACAGGGGCAAAACTATGGCTGCACCTTC

D gene: TRBD1
clone size: .
V gene: TRBV2
J gene: TRBJ1-2
CDR3 protein: CASSSVNRGGGYTF
CDR3 DNA: TGTGCCAGCAGCTCCGTTAACAGGGGCGGCGGCTACACCTTC

D gene: TRBD1
clone size: once
V gene: TRBV25-1
J gene: TRBJ2-1
CDR3 protein: CASSDLGTGKGNEQFF
CDR3 DNA: TGTGCCAGCAGTGACCTCGGGACAGGGAAAGGGAATGAGCAGTTCTTC

D gene: .
clone size: few
V gene: TRBV7-2
J gene: TRBJ1-2
CDR3 protein: CASSLVGRSNYGYTF
CDR3 DNA: TGTGCCAGCAGCTTAGTTGGGAGGTCTAACTATGGCTACACCTTC